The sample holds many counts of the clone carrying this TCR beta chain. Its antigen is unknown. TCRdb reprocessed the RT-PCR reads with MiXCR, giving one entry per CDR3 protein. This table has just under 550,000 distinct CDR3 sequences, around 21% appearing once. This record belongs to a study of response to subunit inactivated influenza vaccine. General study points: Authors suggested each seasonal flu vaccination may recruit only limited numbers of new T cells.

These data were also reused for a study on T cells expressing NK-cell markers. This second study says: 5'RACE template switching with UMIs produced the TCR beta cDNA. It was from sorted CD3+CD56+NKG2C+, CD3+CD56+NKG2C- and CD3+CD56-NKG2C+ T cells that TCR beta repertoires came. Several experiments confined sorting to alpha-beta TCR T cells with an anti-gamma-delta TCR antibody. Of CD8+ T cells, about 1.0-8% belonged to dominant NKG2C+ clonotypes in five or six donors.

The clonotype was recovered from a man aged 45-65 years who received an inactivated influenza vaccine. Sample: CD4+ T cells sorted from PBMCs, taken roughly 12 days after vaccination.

In DNA, the CDR3 is TGTGCCAGCAGTTTCAAACGATACACTGAAGCTTTCTTT. Protein: CASSFKRYTEAFF. The chain uses TRBV12-3 or TRBV12-4 and TRBJ1-1; D is unclear. With 3 bases removed from V and 3 bases from J, the gap between germline ends came to 8 bases. There are 13 residues in the CDR3.